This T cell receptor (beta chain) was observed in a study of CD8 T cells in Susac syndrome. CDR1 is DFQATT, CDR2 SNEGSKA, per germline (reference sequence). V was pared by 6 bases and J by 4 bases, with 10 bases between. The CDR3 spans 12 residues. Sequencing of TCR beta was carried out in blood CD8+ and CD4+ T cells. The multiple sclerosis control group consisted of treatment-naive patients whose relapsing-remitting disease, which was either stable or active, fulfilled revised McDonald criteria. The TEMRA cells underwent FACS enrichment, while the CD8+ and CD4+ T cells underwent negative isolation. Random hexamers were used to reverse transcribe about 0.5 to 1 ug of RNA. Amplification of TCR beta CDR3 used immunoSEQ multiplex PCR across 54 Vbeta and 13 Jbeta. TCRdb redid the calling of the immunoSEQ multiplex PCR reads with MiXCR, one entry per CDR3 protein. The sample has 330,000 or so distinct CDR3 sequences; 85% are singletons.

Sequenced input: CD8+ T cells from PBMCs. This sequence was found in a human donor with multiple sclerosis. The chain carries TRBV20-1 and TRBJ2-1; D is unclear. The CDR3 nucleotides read TGCAGTGCAACCCTTAGTTACAATGAGCAGTTCTTC. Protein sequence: CSATLSYNEQFF.